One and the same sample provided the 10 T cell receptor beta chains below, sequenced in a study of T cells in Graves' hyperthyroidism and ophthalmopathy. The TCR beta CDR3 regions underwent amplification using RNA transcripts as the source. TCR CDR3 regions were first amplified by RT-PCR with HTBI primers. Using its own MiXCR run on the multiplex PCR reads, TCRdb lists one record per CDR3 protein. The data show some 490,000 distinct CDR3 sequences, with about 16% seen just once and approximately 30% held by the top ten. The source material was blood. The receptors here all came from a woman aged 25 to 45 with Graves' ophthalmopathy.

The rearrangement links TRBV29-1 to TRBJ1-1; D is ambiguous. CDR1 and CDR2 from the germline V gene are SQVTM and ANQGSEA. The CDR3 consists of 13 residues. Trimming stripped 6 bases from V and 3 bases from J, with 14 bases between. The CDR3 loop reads CSVTRDRYTEAFF. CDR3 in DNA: TGCAGCGTCACGAGGGATCGGTACACTGAAGCTTTCTTT.

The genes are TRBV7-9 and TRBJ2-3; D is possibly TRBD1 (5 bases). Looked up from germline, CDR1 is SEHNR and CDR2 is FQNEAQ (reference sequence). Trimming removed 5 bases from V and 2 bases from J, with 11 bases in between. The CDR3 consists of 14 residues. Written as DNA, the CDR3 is TGTGCCAGCAGCCAAGGGGCATACACAGATACGCAGTATTTT. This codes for CASSQGAYTDTQYF. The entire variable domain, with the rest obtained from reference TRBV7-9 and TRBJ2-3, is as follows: DTGVSQNPRHKITKRGQNVTFRCDPISEHNRLYWYRQTLGQGPEFLTYFQNEAQLEKSRLLSDRFSAERPKGSFSTLEIQRTEQGDSAMYLCASSQGAYTDTQYFGPGTRLTVL.

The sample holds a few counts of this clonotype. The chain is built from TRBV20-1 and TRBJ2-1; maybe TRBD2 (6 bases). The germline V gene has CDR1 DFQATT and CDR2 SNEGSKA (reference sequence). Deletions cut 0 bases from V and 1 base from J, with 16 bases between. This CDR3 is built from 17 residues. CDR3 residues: CSAREDYWSQSYNEQFF. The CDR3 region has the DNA TGCAGTGCTAGAGAGGACTACTGGAGCCAGTCCTACAATGAGCAGTTCTTC.

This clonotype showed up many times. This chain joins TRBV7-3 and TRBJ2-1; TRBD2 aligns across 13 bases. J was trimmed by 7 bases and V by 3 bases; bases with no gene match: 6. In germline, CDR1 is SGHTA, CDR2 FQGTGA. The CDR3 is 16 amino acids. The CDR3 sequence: CASSFGLAGAGNEQFF. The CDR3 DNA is TGTGCCAGCAGCTTTGGACTAGCGGGAGCGGGGAATGAGCAGTTCTTC.

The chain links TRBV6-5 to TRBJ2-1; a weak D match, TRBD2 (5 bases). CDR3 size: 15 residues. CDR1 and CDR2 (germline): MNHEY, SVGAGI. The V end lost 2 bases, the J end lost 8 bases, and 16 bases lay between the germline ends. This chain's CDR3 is CASSYGSGSRDEQFF. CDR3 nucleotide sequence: TGTGCCAGCAGTTACGGGAGCGGATCTCGCGATGAGCAGTTCTTC.

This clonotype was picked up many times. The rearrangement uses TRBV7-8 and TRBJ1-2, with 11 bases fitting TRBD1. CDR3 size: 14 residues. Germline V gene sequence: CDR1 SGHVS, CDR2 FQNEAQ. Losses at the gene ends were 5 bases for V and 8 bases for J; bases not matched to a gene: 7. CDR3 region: CASSPTDRGRGYTF. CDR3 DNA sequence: TGTGCCAGCAGCCCAACGGACAGGGGGCGAGGCTACACCTTC.

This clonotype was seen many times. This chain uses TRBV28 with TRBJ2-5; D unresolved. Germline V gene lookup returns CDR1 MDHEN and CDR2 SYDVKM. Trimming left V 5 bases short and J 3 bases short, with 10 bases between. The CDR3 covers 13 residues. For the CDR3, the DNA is TGTGCCAGCAGTAAGAATTTCAAAGAGACCCAGTACTTC. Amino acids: CASSKNFKETQYF.

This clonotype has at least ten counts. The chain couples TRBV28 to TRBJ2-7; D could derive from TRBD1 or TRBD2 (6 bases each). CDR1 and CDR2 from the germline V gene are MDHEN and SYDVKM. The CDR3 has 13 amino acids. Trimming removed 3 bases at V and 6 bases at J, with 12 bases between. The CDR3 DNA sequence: TGTGCCAGCAGTTTGGGGGGCGGAACCGAGCAGTACTTC. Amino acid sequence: CASSLGGGTEQYF.

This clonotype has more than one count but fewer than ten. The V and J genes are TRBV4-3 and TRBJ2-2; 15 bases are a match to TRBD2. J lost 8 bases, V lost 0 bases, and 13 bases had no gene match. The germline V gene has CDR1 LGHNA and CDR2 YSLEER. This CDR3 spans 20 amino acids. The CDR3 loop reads CASSQDPYRTSGRAHGELFF. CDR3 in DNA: TGCGCCAGCAGCCAAGATCCCTACCGGACTAGCGGGAGGGCTCATGGGGAGCTGTTTTTT.

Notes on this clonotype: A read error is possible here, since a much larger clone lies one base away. This CDR3 is CASTTGGCGYTF. CDR3 sequence (DNA): TGTGCCAGCACGACAGGGGGCTGTGGCTACACCTTC. The V call is TRBV7-2, the J call TRBJ1-2; TRBD1 agrees at 10 bases. The CDR3 has 12 residues. V shed 7 bases and J 7 bases; nucleotides not matched to a gene: 3. Germline lookup yields CDR1 SGHTA and CDR2 FQGNSA.